Listed below are T cell receptor beta chains from one sample, sequenced in a study of vaccination effects on CD4 cells after COVID-19. The antigens these receptors bind are not known. Sequenced by immunoSEQ multiplex PCR; TCRdb stores in-frame clones only, minus some. In the table there are about 20,000 clones, under 75% of which are singletons. The sequenced sample was CD4+ T cells from PBMCs cultured with HCoV-NL63 spike peptides, obtained before COVID-19 vaccination. The source is a human donor who received a COVID-19 vaccine. Both conserved end residues are part of each CDR3. The order of the fields is D gene, CDR3 length, clone size, J gene, V gene, CDR3 DNA, CDR3 protein. A D gene is named only where the DNA matches it firmly. Size is stated for part of the rows, as once, few or many counts, or as a class when the clone is expanded.

D: -
length: 15
size: medium-sized
J: TRBJ2-5
V: TRBV4-1
DNA: TGCGCCAGCAGCCCTGAGGACAGCCCACGTGAGACCCAGTACTTC
CDR3: CASSPEDSPRETQYF

D: -
length: 16
size: -
J: TRBJ2-6
V: TRBV2
DNA: TGTGCCATTCCGGGCCCAGGCCGGTCTGGGGCCAACGTCCTGACTTTC
CDR3: CAIPGPGRSGANVLTF

D: TRBD1
length: 12
size: once
J: TRBJ1-4
V: TRBV3-1/TRBV3-2
DNA: TGTGCCAGCAGCCACCCTCGGACAGGGTTGTTTTTT
CDR3: CASSHPRTGLFF

D: TRBD1
length: 15
size: -
J: TRBJ1-1
V: TRBV7-2
DNA: TGTGCCAGCAGCTTACTGCAAGGGACAGGGGCCGTACCTTTCTTT
CDR3: CASSLLQGTGAVPFF

D: TRBD2
length: 15
size: few
J: TRBJ2-7
V: TRBV27
DNA: TGTGCCAGCAGCTCAACTAGCGGGGGAACCTACGAGCAGTACTTC
CDR3: CASSSTSGGTYEQYF

D: -
length: 14
size: large
J: TRBJ1-2
V: TRBV13
DNA: TGTGCCAGCAGCTTAGGCACCAAGCACTATGGCTACACCTTC
CDR3: CASSLGTKHYGYTF

D: -
length: 14
size: -
J: TRBJ1-5
V: TRBV6-5
DNA: TGTGCCAGCAGTTCCCCGGACCGTGATCAGCCCCAGCATTTT
CDR3: CASSSPDRDQPQHF

D: TRBD1
length: 14
size: -
J: TRBJ1-2
V: TRBV19
DNA: TGTGCCAGTAGCAGACAGGGGGCGACCTATGGCTACACCTTC
CDR3: CASSRQGATYGYTF

D: -
length: 14
size: -
J: TRBJ1-5
V: TRBV6-5
DNA: TGTGCCAGCAGTCTAGGGGCAGGGCTTCAGCCCCAGCATTTT
CDR3: CASSLGAGLQPQHF

D: -
length: 18
size: few
J: TRBJ1-1
V: TRBV29-1
DNA: TGCAGCGTTGGTGGGGGGCTGTGGGCGAGAATAGGGAACACTGAAGCTTTCTTT
CDR3: CSVGGGLWARIGNTEAFF

D: -
length: 12
size: few
J: TRBJ1-1
V: TRBV6-5
DNA: TGTGCCAGCAGTTTGACGCCTGGTGTGGCTTTCTTT
CDR3: CASSLTPGVAFF

D: TRBD1
length: 16
size: -
J: TRBJ1-4
V: TRBV5-1
DNA: TGCGCCAGCAAAACGACAGGGGTGGCAACTAATGAAAAACTGTTTTTT
CDR3: CASKTTGVATNEKLFF